Given below is one T cell receptor (beta chain) in context. The antigen remains undetermined. The data derive from a study of T-cell memory formation after mild COVID-19. Whole-study results and caveats: Memory sampled before infection contained some responding clones, suggesting cross-reactive memory joined. Clones shrinking from day 15 to 85 showed even CD4/CD8 mixes; later expanders tilted CD4+. Contracting CD4+ clones were located mainly in CM and EM, and CD8+ clones in EMRA.

The CDR3 covers 15 residues. V was cut by 3 bases and J by 5 bases, with 14 bases left in between. The V gene's germline CDR1 is SGHRS and CDR2 YFSETQ. TCRdb independently ran MiXCR on the 5' RACE reads; one entry per CDR3 protein. The repertoire holds about 560,000 distinct CDR3 sequences, with about a fifth as singletons. The clonotype originates from an adult woman who had mild COVID-19 (a few samples of this study predate the infection). Cell type and time point are not known. The genes are TRBV5-1 and TRBJ2-2; D uncertain. Sequencing was performed on PBMCs or a T cell subset sorted from them (not recorded which). The CDR3 nucleotides are TGCGCCAGCAGCTCCGAGATCCCTCGAACCGGGGAGCTGTTTTTT. This gives the protein CASSSEIPRTGELFF.